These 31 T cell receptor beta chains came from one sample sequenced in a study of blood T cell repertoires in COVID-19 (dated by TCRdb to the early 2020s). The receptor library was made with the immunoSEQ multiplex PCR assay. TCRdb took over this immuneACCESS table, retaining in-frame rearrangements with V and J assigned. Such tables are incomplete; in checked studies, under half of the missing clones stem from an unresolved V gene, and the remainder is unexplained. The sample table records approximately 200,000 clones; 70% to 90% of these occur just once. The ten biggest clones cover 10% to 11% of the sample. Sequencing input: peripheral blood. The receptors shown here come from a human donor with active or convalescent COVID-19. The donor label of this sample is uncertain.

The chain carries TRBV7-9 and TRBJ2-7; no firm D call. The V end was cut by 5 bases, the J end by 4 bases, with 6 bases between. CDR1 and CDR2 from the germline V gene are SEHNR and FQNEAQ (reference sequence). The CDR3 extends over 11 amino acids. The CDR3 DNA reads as TGTGCCAGCAGCCGCCTATACGAGCAGTACTTC. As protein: CASSRLYEQYF.

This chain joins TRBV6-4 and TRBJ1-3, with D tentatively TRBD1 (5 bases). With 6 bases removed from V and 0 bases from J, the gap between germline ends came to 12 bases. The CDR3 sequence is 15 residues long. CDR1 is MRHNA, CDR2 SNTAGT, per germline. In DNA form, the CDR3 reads TGTGCCAGCAGGGTGGGGGGTAGCTCTGGAAACACCATATATTTT. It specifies CASRVGGSSGNTIYF.

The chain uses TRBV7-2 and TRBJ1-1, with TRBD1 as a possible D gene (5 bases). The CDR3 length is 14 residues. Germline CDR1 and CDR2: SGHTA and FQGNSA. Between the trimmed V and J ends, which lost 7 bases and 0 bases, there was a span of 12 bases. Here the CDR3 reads CASILTAMNTEAFF. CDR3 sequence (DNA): TGTGCCAGCATCTTGACAGCTATGAACACTGAAGCTTTCTTT.

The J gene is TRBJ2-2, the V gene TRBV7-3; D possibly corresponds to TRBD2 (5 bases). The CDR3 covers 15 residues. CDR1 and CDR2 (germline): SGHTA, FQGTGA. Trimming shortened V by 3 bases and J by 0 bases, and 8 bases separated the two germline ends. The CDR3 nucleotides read TGTGCCAGCAGCTTCGCGGGCCCGAACACCGGGGAGCTGTTTTTT. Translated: CASSFAGPNTGELFF.

The CDR3 here is CASMPTVGGTEAFF. Written as DNA, the CDR3 is TGTGCCAGCATGCCCACGGTCGGGGGAACTGAAGCTTTCTTT. This chain joins TRBV6-6 and TRBJ1-1, with D perhaps TRBD1 (5 bases). The CDR3 length is 14 residues. Trimming cost V 7 bases and J 5 bases, with 17 bases left between them. In germline, CDR1 is MNHNY, CDR2 SVGAGI (reference sequence).

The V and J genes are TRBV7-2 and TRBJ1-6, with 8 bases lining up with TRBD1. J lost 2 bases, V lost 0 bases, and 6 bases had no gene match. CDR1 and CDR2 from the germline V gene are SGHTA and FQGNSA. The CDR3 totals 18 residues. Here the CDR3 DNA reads TGTGCCAGCAGCTTAGCGCTGACAGGGGACCCCTATAATTCACCCCTCCACTTT. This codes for CASSLALTGDPYNSPLHF.

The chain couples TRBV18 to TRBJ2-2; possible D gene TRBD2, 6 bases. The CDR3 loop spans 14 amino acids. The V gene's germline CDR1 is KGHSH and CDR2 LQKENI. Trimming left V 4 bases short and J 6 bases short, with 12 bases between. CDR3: CASSLSRGSGELFF. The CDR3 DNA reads TGTGCCAGCTCACTATCGCGGGGTTCCGGGGAGCTGTTTTTT.

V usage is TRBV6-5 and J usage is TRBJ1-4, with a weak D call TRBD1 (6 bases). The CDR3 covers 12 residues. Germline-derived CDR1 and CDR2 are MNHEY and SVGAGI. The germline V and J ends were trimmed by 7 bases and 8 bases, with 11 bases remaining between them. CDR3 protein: CASTTGLEKLFF. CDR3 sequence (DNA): TGTGCCAGCACCACAGGGTTAGAAAAACTGTTTTTT.

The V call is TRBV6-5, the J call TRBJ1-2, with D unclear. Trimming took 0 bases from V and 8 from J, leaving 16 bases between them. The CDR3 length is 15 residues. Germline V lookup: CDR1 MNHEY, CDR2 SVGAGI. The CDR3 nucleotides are TGTGCCAGCAGTTACTCCGCGCGGGGTATGAGGGGCTACACCTTC. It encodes CASSYSARGMRGYTF.

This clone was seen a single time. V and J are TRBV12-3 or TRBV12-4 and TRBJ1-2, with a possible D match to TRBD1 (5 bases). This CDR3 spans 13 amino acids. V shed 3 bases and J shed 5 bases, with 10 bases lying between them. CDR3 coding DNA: TGTGCCAGCAGTTTGGACATGGTTTATGGCTACACCTTC. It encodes CASSLDMVYGYTF.

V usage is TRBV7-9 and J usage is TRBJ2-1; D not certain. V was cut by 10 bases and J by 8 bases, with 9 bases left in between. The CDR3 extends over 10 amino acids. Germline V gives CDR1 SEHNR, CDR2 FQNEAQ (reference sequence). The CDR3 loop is CATERYEQFF. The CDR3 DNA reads TGTGCCACCGAGAGGTATGAGCAGTTCTTC.

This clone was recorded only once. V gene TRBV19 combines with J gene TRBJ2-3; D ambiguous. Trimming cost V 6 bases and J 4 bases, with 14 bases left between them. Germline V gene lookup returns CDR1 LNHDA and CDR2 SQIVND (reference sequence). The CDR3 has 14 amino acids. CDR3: CASRKEQSADTQYF. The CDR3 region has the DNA TGTGCCAGTAGAAAGGAGCAGTCGGCAGATACGCAGTATTTT.

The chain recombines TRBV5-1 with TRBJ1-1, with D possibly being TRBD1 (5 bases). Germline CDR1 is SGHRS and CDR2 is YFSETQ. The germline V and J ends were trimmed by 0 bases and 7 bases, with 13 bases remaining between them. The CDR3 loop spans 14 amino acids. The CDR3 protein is CASSLEQGRDEAFF. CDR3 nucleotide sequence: TGCGCCAGCAGCTTGGAGCAGGGAAGAGATGAAGCTTTCTTT.

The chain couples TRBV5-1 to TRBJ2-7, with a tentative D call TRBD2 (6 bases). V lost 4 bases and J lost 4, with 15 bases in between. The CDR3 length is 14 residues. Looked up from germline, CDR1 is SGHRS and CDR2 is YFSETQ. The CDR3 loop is CASSPGLLGYEQYF. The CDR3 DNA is TGCGCCAGCAGCCCGGGACTCCTTGGTTACGAGCAGTACTTC.

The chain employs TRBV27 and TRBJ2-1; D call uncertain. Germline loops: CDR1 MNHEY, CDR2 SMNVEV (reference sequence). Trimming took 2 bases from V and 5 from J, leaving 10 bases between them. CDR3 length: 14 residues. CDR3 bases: TGTGCCAGCAGTTTAGTCGCGGCTCACAATGAGCAGTTCTTC. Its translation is CASSLVAAHNEQFF.

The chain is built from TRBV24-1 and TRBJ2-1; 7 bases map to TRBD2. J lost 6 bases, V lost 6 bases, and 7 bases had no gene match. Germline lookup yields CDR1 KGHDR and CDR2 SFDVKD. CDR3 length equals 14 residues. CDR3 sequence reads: CATSQPSGPNEQFF. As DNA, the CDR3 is TGTGCCACCAGTCAACCTAGCGGTCCCAATGAGCAGTTCTTC.

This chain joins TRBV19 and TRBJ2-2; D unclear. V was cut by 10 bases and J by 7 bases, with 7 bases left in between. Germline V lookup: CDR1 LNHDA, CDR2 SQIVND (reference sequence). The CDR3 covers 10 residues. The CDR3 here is CATLYGELFF. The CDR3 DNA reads TGTGCCACTCTCTACGGGGAGCTGTTTTTT.

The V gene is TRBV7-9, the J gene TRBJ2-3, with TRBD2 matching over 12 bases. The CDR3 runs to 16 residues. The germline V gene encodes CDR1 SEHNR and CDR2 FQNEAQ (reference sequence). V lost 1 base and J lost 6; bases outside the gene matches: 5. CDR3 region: CASSLGSSGREDTQYF. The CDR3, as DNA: TGTGCCAGCAGCTTAGGTTCTAGCGGGAGGGAGGATACGCAGTATTTT.

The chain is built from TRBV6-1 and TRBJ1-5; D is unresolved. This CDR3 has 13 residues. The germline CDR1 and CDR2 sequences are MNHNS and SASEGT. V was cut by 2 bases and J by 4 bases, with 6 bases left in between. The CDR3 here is CASSERLNQPQHF. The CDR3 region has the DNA TGTGCCAGCAGTGAACGTCTTAATCAGCCCCAGCATTTT.

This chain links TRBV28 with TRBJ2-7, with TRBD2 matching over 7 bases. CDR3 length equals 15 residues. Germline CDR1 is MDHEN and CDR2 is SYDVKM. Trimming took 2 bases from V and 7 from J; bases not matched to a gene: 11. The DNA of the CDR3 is TGTGCCAGCAGTTTAATCAGCGGGGCCCCTCCAGAGCAGTACTTC. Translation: CASSLISGAPPEQYF.

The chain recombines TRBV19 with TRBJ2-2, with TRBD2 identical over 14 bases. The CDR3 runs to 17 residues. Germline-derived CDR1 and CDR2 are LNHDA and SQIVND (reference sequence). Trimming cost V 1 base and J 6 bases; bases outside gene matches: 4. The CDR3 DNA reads TGTGCCAGTAGTATAGGACTAGCGGGGGGGCCCTCCGGGGAGCTGTTTTTT. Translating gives CASSIGLAGGPSGELFF.

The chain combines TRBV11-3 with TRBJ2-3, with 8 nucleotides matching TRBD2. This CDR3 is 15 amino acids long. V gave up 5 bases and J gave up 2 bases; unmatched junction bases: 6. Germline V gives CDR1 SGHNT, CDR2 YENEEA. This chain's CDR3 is CASSRRGGPTDTQYF. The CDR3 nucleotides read TGTGCCAGCAGCCGCCGGGGGGGGCCCACAGATACGCAGTATTTT. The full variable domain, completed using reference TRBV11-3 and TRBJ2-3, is EAGVVQSPRYKIIEKKQPVAFWCNPISGHNTLYWYLQNLGQGPELLIRYENEEAVDDSQLPKDRFSAERLKGVDSTLKIQPAELGDSAVYLCASSRRGGPTDTQYFGPGTRLTVL.

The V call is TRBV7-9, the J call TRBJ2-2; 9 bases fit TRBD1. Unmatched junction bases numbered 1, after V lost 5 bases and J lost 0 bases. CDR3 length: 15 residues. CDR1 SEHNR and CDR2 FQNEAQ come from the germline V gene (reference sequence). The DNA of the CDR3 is TGTGCCAGCAGCGGACAGGGGCCGAACACCGGGGAGCTGTTTTTT. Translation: CASSGQGPNTGELFF.

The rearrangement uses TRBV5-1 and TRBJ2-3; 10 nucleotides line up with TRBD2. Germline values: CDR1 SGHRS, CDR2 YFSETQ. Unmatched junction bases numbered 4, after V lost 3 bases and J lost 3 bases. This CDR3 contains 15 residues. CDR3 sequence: CASSSLAGRTDTQYF. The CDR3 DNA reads TGCGCCAGCAGCTCACTAGCGGGAAGGACAGATACGCAGTATTTT.

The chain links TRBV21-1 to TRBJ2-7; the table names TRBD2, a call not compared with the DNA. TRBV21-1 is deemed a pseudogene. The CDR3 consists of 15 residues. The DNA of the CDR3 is TGTGCCAGCAGCAACCTTAGCGGGAGTTTTAGCGAGCAGTACTTC. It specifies CASSNLSGSFSEQYF.

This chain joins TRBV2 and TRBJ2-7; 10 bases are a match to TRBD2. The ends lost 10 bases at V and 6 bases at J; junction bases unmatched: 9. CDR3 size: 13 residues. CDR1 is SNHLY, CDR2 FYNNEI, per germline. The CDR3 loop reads CATQRGGSSEQYF. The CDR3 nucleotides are TGTGCCACCCAGCGGGGGGGTAGTTCCGAGCAGTACTTC.

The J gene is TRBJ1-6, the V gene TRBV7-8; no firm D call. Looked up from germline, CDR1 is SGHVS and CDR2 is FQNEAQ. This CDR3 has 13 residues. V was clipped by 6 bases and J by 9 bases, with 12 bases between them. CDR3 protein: CASRPNPGSPLHF. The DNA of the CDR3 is TGTGCCAGCAGACCAAATCCCGGTTCACCCCTCCACTTT. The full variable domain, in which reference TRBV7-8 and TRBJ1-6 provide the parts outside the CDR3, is GAGVSQSPRYKVAKRGQDVALRCDPISGHVSLFWYQQALGQGPEFLTYFQNEAQLDKSGLPSDRFFAERPEGSVSTLKIQRTQQEDSAVYLCASRPNPGSPLHFGNGTRLTVT.

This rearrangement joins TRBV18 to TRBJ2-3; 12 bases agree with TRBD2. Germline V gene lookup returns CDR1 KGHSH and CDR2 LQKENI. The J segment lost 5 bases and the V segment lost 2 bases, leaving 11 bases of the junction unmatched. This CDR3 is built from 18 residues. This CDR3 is CASSPFGLAGIRGDTQYF. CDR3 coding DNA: TGTGCCAGCTCACCATTCGGACTAGCGGGGATCCGAGGAGATACGCAGTATTTT.

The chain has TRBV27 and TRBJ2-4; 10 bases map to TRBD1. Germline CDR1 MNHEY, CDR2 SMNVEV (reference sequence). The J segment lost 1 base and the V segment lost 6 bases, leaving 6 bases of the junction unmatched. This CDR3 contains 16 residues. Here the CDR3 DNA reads TGTGCCAGCAGCCAGGGACAGGGGAGGGCCAAAAACATTCAGTACTTC. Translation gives CASSQGQGRAKNIQYF.

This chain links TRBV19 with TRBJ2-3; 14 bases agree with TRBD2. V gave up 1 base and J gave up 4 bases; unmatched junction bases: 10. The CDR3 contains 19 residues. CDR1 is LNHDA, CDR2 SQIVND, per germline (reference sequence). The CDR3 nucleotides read TGTGCCAGTAGTATAGGGGGGGGACTAGCGGGAGTCGGCGCAGATACGCAGTATTTT. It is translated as CASSIGGGLAGVGADTQYF.

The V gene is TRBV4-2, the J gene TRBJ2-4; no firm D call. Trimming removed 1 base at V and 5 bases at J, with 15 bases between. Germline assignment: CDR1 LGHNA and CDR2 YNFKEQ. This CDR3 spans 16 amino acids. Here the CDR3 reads CASSQVLAASQNIQYF. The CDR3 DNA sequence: TGTGCCAGCAGCCAAGTTTTGGCAGCGTCTCAAAACATTCAGTACTTC.